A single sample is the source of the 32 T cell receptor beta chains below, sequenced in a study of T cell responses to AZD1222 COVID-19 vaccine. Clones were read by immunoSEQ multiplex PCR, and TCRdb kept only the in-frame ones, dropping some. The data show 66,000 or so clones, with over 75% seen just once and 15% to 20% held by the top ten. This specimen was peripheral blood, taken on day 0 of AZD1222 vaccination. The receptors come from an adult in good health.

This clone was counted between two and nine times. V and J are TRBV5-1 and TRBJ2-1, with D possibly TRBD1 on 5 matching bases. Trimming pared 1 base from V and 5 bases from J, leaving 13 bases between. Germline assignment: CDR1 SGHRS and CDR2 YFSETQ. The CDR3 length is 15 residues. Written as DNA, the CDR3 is TGCGCCAGCAGCTTGTTGGGGCTAGATCACAATGAGCAGTTCTTC. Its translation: CASSLLGLDHNEQFF. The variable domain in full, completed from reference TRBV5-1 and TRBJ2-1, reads KAGVTQTPRYLIKTRGQQVTLSCSPISGHRSVSWYQQTPGQGLQFLFEYFSETQRNKGNFPGRFSGRQFSNSRSEMNVSTLELGDSALYLCASSLLGLDHNEQFFGPGTRLTVL.

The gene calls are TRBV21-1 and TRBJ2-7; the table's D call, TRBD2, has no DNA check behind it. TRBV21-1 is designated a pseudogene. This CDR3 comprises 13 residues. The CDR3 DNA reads TGTGCCCGCCGCAGGGGGGGGGACTACGAGCAGTACTTC. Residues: CARRRGGDYEQYF.

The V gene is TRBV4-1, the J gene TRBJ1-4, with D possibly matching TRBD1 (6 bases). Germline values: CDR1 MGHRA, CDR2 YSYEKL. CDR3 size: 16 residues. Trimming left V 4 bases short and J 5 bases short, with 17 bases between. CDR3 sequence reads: CASSREVQGLNEKLFF. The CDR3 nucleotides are TGCGCCAGCAGCCGAGAGGTCCAGGGGCTAAATGAAAAACTGTTTTTT.

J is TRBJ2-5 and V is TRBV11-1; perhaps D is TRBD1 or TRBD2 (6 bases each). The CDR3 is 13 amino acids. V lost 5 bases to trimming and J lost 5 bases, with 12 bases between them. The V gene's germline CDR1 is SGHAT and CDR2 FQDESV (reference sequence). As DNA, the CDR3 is TGTGCCAGCAGCCGACTAGGGGGGGAGACCCAGTACTTC. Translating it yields CASSRLGGETQYF. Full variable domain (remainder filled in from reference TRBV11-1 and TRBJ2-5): EAEVAQSPRYKITEKSQAVAFWCDPISGHATLYWYRQILGQGPELLVQFQDESVVDDSQLPKDRFSAERLKGVDSTLKIQPAELGDSAMYLCASSRLGGETQYFGPGTRLLVL.

This chain's CDR3 is CSVNRPDGYTF. As DNA, the CDR3 is TGCAGCGTTAACCGTCCGGATGGCTACACCTTC. The rearrangement joins TRBV29-1 to TRBJ1-2; D remains ambiguous. The CDR3 sequence is 11 residues long. CDR1 is SQVTM and CDR2 is ANQGSEA in the germline V gene. V lost 5 bases and J lost 6, with 10 bases in between.

In nucleotides, the CDR3 is TGTGCCAGCAGCGTAGAAGGGGGGACCTCTTACGGAGCTTTCTTT. Its protein product is CASSVEGGTSYGAFF. The rearrangement joins TRBV9 to TRBJ1-1; the D gene is possibly TRBD1 (6 bases). The CDR3 contains 15 residues. Germline values: CDR1 SGDLS, CDR2 YYNGEE. The V end lost 0 bases, the J end lost 10 bases, and 19 bases lay between the germline ends.

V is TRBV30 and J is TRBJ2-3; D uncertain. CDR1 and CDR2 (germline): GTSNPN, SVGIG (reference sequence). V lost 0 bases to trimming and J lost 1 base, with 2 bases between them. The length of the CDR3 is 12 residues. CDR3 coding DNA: TGTGCCTGGAGTGTGGGCACAGATACGCAGTATTTT. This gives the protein CAWSVGTDTQYF.

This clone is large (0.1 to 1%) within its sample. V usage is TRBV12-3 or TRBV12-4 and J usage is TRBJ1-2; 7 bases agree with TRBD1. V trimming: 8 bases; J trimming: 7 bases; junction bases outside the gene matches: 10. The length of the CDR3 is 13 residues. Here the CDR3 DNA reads TGTGCCAGCGGGCAGGGGGGAGCGGTTGGCTACACCTTC. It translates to CASGQGGAVGYTF.

CDR3 coding DNA: TGTGCCAGCAGCCCCCAGGGAGAGGGCAATCAGCCCCAGCATTTT. This encodes CASSPQGEGNQPQHF. The chain carries TRBV5-6 and TRBJ1-5, with D tentatively TRBD1 (5 bases). The CDR3 runs 15 residues. Trimming stripped 4 bases from V and 2 bases from J, with 13 bases between. Germline V gene lookup returns CDR1 SGHDT and CDR2 YYEEEE.

CDR3 protein: CAISDGLGTQYF. CDR3 nucleotides: TGTGCCATCAGTGATGGGCTCGGGACCCAGTACTTC. The chain joins TRBV10-3 to TRBJ2-5; D remains unclear. Germline assignment: CDR1 ENHRY and CDR2 SYGVKD. V shed 3 bases and J shed 7 bases, with 9 bases lying between them. The CDR3 length is 12 residues.

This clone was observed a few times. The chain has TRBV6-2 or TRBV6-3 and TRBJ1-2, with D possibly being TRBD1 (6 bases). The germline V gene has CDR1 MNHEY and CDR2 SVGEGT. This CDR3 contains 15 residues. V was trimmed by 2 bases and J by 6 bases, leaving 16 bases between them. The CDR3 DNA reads TGTGCCAGCAGTTACATCCCCCAGGGGAAGGATGGCTACACCTTC. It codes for CASSYIPQGKDGYTF.

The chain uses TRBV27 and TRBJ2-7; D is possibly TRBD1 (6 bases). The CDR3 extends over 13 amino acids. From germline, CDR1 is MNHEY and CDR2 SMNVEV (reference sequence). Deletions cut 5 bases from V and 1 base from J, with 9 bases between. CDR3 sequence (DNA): TGTGCCAGCAGTACCGGGACATCCTACGAGCAGTACTTC. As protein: CASSTGTSYEQYF.

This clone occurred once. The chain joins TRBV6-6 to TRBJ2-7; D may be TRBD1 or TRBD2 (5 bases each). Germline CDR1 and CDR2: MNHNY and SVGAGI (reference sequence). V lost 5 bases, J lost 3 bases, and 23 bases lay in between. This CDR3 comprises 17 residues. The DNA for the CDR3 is TGTGCCAGCAGTCGGGACGCCGGGACCACATTACTCTACGAGCAGTACTTC. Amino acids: CASSRDAGTTLLYEQYF.

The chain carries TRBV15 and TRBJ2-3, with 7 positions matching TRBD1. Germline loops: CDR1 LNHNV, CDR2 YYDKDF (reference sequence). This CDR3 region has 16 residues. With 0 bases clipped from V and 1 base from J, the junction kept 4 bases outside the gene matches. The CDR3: CATSREPGQGTDTQYF. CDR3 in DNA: TGTGCCACCAGCAGAGAACCAGGACAGGGCACAGATACGCAGTATTTT.

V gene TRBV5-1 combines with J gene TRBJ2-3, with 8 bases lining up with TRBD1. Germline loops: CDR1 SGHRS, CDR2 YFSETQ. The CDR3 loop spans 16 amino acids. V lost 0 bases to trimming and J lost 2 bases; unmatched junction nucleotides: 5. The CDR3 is CASSLEGTGSTDTQYF. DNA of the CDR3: TGCGCCAGCAGCTTGGAAGGGACAGGATCCACAGATACGCAGTATTTT.

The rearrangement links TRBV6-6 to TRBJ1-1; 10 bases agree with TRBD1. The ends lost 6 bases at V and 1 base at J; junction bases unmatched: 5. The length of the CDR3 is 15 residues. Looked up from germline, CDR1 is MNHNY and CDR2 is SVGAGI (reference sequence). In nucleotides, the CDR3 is TGTGCCAGCAGGGGGACAGGGGCCACGAACACTGAAGCTTTCTTT. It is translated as CASRGTGATNTEAFF.

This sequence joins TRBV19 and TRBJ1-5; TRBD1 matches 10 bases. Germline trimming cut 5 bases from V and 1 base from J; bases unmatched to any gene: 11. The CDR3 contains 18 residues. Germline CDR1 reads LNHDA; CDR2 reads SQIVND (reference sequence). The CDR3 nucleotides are TGTGCCAGTAGTCCCGGGGACAGGGGACGGATGAGCAATCAGCCCCAGCATTTT. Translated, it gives CASSPGDRGRMSNQPQHF. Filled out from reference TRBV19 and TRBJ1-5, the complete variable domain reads DGGITQSPKYLFRKEGQNVTLSCEQNLNHDAMYWYRQDPGQGLRLIYYSQIVNDFQKGDIAEGYSVSREKKESFPLTVTSAQKNPTAFYLCASSPGDRGRMSNQPQHFGDGTRLSIL.

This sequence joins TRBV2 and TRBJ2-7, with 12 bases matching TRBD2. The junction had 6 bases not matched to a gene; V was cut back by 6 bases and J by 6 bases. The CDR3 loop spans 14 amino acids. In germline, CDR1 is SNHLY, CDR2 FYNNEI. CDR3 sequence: CASSVTSGSSEQYF. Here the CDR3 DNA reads TGTGCCAGCAGCGTGACTAGCGGGAGTTCCGAGCAGTACTTC.

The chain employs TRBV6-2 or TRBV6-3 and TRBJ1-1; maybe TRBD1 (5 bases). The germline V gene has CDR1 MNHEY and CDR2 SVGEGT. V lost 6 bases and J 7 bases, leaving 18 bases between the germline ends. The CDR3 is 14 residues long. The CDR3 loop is CASSPHGGVIEAFF. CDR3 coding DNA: TGTGCCAGCAGCCCCCATGGGGGGGTGATTGAAGCTTTCTTT.

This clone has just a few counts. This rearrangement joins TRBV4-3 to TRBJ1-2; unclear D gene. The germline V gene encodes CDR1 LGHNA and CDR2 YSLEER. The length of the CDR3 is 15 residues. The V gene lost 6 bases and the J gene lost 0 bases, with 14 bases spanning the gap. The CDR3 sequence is CASSKFLQANYGYTF. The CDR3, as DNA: TGCGCCAGCAGTAAGTTTCTCCAAGCTAACTATGGCTACACCTTC.

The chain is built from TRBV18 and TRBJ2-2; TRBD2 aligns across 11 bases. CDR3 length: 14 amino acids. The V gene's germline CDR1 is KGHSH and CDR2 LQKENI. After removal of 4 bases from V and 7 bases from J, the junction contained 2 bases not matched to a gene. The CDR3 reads CASSRGTSGGELFF. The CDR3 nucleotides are TGTGCCAGCTCACGAGGGACTAGCGGCGGGGAGCTGTTTTTT. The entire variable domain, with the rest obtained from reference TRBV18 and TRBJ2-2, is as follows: NAGVMQNPRHLVRRRGQEARLRCSPMKGHSHVYWYRQLPEEGLKFMVYLQKENIIDESGMPKERFSAEFPKEGPSILRIQQVVRGDSAAYFCASSRGTSGGELFFGEGSRLTVL.

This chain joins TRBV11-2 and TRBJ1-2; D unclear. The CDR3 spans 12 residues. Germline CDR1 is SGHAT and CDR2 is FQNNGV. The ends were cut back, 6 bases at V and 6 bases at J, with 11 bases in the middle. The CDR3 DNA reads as TGTGCCAGCAGGCTAGGAGGAGATGGCTACACCTTC. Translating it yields CASRLGGDGYTF. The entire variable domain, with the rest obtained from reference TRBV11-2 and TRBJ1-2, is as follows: EAGVAQSPRYKIIEKRQSVAFWCNPISGHATLYWYQQILGQGPKLLIQFQNNGVVDDSQLPKDRFSAERLKGVDSTLKIQPAKLEDSAVYLCASRLGGDGYTFGSGTRLTVV.

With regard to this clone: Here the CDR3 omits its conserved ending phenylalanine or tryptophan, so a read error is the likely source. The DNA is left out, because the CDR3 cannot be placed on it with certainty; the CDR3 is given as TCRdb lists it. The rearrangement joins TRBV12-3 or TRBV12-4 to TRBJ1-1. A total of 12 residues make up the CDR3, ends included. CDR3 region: CASSGGGPGFRL.

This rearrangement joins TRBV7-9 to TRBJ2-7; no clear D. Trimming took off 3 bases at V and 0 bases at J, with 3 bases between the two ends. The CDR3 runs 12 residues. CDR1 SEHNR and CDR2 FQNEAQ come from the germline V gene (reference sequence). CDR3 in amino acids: CASSFSSYEQYF. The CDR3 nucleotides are TGTGCCAGCAGCTTTTCCTCCTACGAGCAGTACTTC.

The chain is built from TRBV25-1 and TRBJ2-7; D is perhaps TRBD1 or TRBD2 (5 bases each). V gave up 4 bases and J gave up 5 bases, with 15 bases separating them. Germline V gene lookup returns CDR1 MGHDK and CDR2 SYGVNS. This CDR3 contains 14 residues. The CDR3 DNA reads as TGTGCCAGCAGTGTCACGAGGGACCCCGACGAGCAGTACTTC. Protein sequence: CASSVTRDPDEQYF.

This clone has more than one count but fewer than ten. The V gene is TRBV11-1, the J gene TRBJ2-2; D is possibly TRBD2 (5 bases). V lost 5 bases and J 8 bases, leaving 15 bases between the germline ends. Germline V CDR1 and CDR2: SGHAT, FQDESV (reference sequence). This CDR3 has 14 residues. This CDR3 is CASSPGISFGELFF. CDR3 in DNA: TGTGCCAGCAGCCCCGGGATCTCTTTTGGGGAGCTGTTTTTT.

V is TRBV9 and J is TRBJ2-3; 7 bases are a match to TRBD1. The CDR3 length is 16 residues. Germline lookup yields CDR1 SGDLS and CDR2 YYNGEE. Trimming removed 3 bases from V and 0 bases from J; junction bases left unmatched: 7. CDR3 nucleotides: TGTGCCAGCAGCGCTTACAGGGGCGAGAGCACAGATACGCAGTATTTT. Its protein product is CASSAYRGESTDTQYF.

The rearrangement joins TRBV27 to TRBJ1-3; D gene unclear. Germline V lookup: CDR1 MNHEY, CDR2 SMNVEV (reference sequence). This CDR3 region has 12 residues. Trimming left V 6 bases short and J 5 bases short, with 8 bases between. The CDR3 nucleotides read TGTGCCAGCAGCCCGGGTAGAAACACCATATATTTT. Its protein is CASSPGRNTIYF.

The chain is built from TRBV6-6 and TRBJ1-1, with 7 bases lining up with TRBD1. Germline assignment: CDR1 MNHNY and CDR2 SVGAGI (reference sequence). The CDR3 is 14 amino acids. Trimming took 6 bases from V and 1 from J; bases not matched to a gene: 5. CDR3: CASSGRTGNTEAFF. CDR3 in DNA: TGTGCCAGCAGCGGTCGGACAGGGAACACTGAAGCTTTCTTT.

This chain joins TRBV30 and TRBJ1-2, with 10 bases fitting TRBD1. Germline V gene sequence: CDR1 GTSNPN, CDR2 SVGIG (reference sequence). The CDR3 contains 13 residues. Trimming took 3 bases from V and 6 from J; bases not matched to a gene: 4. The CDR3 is CAWSGQGVDGYTF. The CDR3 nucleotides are TGTGCCTGGAGCGGACAGGGGGTGGATGGCTACACCTTC. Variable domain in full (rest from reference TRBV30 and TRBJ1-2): SQTIHQWPATLVQPVGSPLSLECTVEGTSNPNLYWYRQAAGRGLQLLFYSVGIGQISSEVPQNLSASRPQDRQFILSSKKLLLSDSGFYLCAWSGQGVDGYTFGSGTRLTVV.

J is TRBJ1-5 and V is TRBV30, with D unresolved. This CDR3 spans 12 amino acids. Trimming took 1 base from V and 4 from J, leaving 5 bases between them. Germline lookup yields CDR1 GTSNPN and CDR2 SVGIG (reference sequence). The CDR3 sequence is CAWSASNQPQHF. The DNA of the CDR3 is TGTGCCTGGAGTGCTTCTAATCAGCCCCAGCATTTT.

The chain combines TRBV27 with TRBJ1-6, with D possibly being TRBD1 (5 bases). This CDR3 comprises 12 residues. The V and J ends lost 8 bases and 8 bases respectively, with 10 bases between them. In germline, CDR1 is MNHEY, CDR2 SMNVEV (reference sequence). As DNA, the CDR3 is TGTGCCAGCCGGGGGTCGCATTCACCCCTCCACTTT. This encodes CASRGSHSPLHF.